This entry is about one T cell receptor (beta chain). Antigen specificity is unknown. This entry belongs to a study of cytomegalovirus exposure and HLA in healthy donors. Study at large: Earlier, 150 million to 200 million T cells were analyzed, and more than 100 million unique TCR beta sequences were found among them. Findings of the study overall: As a later analysis showed, a missense DCLRE1C variant was linked to trimming of TCR beta V- and J-genes. Many donors shared some public TCRs, even though most TCR sequences were rare. Most TCR beta V segments were productive about 87% or about 30% of the time in an earlier analysis.

The CDR3 has 16 residues. V was pared by 4 bases and J by 11 bases, with 15 bases of the junction left unmatched. The germline V gene encodes CDR1 MNHEY and CDR2 SVGAGI. The study ran its PCR with 60 Vbeta and 13 Jbeta primers. Generated by immunoSEQ multiplex PCR, the TCRdb table keeps only in-frame clones and is missing some. This sample's table has about 210,000 clones. Specimen: PBMCs. The chain has TRBV6-5 and TRBJ1-1, with TRBD1 identical over 11 bases. This TCR came from a woman under 40 in good health and CMV-seropositive. The CDR3 region has the DNA TGTGCCAGCAGTTCGACCGGGACAGGGGGGACTAGGAATGCTTTCTTT. Protein product: CASSSTGTGGTRNAFF.